This entry is about one T cell receptor (beta chain). Its antigen is as yet unknown. Healthy Caucasians from Russia aged roughly 6 to 95 served as donors. This sample was included in a study of blood T cells in healthy people across ages. The germline gives CDR1 MNHEY, CDR2 SVGAGI. The V gene lost 5 bases and the J gene lost 3 bases, with 14 bases spanning the gap. The CDR3 length is 16 residues. It was with a sample-barcoded 5' primer and a J-beta primer mix that a second PCR of about 7 to 12 cycles was run. Each cDNA molecule received a tag from a template-switch adaptor that had 12 random nucleotides. The study obtained at least 3 million CDR3-containing paired-end reads from every sample. TCRdb ran MiXCR on the 5' RACE reads and lists one entry per CDR3 protein. The data hold over a million distinct CDR3 sequences, with less than 50% observed a single time. Study-level points and caveats: No conclusive comparison of naive versus antigen-experienced cells was possible with unsorted PBMCs.

This receptor was taken from a woman in her sixties in good health. This rearrangement joins TRBV6-5 to TRBJ1-6; TRBD1 might be the D (6 bases). The specimen sequenced was blood. The CDR3 DNA sequence: TGTGCCAGCAGTCCCAACCGGGACAACTATAATTCACCCCTCCACTTT. Amino acids: CASSPNRDNYNSPLHF.